This T cell receptor beta chain appears in the sequencing data of a study of Graves' ophthalmopathy and Graves' hyperthyroidism (dated by TCRdb to the late 2010s). Regarding the complete study: Peripheral blood was collected before any treatment was given, at the time of initial diagnosis. The study used TCR beta repertoire signatures to distinguish Graves' ophthalmopathy from Graves' hyperthyroidism and to predict progression to ophthalmopathy. In total, 135 blood samples were TCR-sequenced: 40 to 45 ophthalmopathy, some 80 hyperthyroidism and about 17 hyperthyroidism-to-ophthalmopathy patients. A discovery set of 100 or so patients (43 ophthalmopathy, some 58 stable hyperthyroidism) was enrolled to explore V-J signatures distinguishing ophthalmopathy from hyperthyroidism. The independent validation cohort included approximately 19 hyperthyroidism patients plus 17 patients who later progressed from hyperthyroidism to ophthalmopathy. In roughly 6 hyperthyroidism patients, the T-cell repertoires found in thyroid tissue were compared with those found in blood. After sampling, hyperthyroidism patients received methimazole starting at 30 mg daily, and ophthalmopathy patients received high-dose intravenous methylprednisolone. General conclusions and limits of the study: Ophthalmopathy was separated from stable hyperthyroidism by the 13-signature model with around 89% sensitivity and around 81% specificity in cross-validation and with 80%/75% in the test set. Sample size was not statistically predetermined, and group allocation was not concealed from the investigators. In validation, the model predicted ophthalmopathy progression with 55% to 71% sensitivity and roughly 72% specificity; roughly 12 predicted patients were CT-confirmed with GO in a median of approximately 6.5 months. Most expanded thyroid clonotypes with frequency above 0.001 were also detected in blood, suggesting blood repertoires may reflect the thyroid immune response.

The ophthalmopathy patients had moderately to severely active disease, with a Clinical Activity Score of 3 or higher, a NOSPECS grade of 4 or higher, and a disease duration of less than 3 months. Patients with other autoimmune diseases, uncontrolled infections, pregnancy or lactation were excluded from the study. Clinical symptoms, serum thyroxine, TRAb, thyroid ultrasound and orbital computed tomography formed the basis of the diagnosis. PBMCs were isolated from about 10 ml of fresh peripheral blood by Ficoll-Paque density gradient centrifugation. Total RNA was extracted using Trizol reagent, and RNA quality was checked on an Agilent 2100 Bioanalyzer. As concerns this clonotype: Its recognized antigen is unknown. Within one base of it there is no much larger clone, and no base qualities were kept.

TCR beta CDR3 regions were amplified from RNA transcripts for repertoire sequencing. The first round of RT-PCR was done with HTBI primers and the Qiagen OneStep RT-PCR kit, and was followed by a second round of multiplex PCR, then size selection and purification. Sequencing of the libraries was carried out on an Illumina HiSeq2000 in paired-end mode with 100 bp reads. The published analysis was carried out like this. SOAPnuke was used to process the reads, throwing out any read that had adapters, had uncalled bases, had a mean Phred below 15, or lacked an exact constant-primer or identifier match. COPE v1.2.5 was used to merge high-quality paired reads. Each unique nucleotide sequence was defined as a clonotype, and clonotypes were aligned to IMGT TRB V, D and J references with MiTCR v1.1. The analysis was limited to V-J combinations with a frequency above 0.0001, which together covered around 99% of the repertoires. A TCR clonal expansion and chaos score per V-J combination was defined as the ratio of F50 clonal expansion to chaos observed in the TCRdist matrix. Welch's t-statistics and random forest were used to reduce the features to about a dozen V-J combinations, which were then used as input to a naive Bayes classifier. Thyroid-blood repertoire similarity was quantified with the Morisita-Horn index. Using fastp trimming at Q25 and MiXCR clonotype assembly, TCRdb reanalyzed the public sequencing data and kept in-frame beta chains. A single entry per CDR3 protein holds the most common genes and DNA from its merged rows. In this record, the V and J calls reflect TCRdb's handling and not the investigators' own analysis. This sample has about 660,000 distinct CDR3 sequences in its table, and approximately 39% of those were observed once. In total, the top ten clones hold 2.5% to 3.5% of the sample.

Sequencing was carried out using peripheral blood. The origin of this receptor is an adult man with Graves' ophthalmopathy.

The sequenced DNA is TGTGCCAGCACCACGGACAGGGATAACGAGCAGTACTTC. This gives the protein CASTTDRDNEQYF. This chain joins TRBV2 to TRBJ2-5, with 8 bases aligning to TRBD1. The DNA matches TRBJ2-7 better at its end, which makes the J call doubtful. Reading the germline V gene gives CDR1 SNHLY and CDR2 FYNNEI. The CDR3 goes from the cysteine to the phenylalanine over 13 residues. Just CDR3 DNA is preserved here, 39 bases in frame from base 1.